The source of this T cell receptor beta chain is a study of blood T cell repertoires in COVID-19. Study context: Samples taken during acute and convalescent COVID-19 were collected in the United States, Italy and Spain. T cells, B-cell-depleted T cells, or PBMCs provided the cDNA or gDNA that served as material.

Germline-derived CDR1 and CDR2 are LNHDA and SQIVND (reference sequence). The CDR3 totals 16 residues. After removal of 1 base from V and 1 base from J, the junction contained 3 bases not matched to a gene. This table comes from immunoSEQ multiplex PCR, and its TCRdb copy is limited to in-frame clones, with some not included. The data hold 220,000 or so clones, with 65% to 85% observed a single time. Participants were placed into cohorts based on the clinical history they reported. Sequenced sample: PBMCs or T cells enriched from blood (not recorded which). The clonotype comes from a woman between 55 and 75 years old who had recovered from COVID-19. The chain combines TRBV19 with TRBJ2-5, with 10 bases that match TRBD2. CDR3 amino acids: CASSIVLAGVQETQYF. The CDR3 DNA reads as TGTGCCAGTAGTATAGTTCTAGCGGGGGTCCAAGAGACCCAGTACTTC. Full variable domain (outside the CDR3, taken from reference TRBV19 and TRBJ2-5): DGGITQSPKYLFRKEGQNVTLSCEQNLNHDAMYWYRQDPGQGLRLIYYSQIVNDFQKGDIAEGYSVSREKKESFPLTVTSAQKNPTAFYLCASSIVLAGVQETQYFGPGTRLLVL.